The rows below give T cell receptor beta chains drawn from one sample of a study of T cell responses to AZD1222 COVID-19 vaccine. Sequencing was performed with immunoSEQ multiplex PCR; in TCRdb, only in-frame clones are kept and a portion is missing. The sample lists 100,000 to 120,000 clones; roughly 85% were seen once. The source material was peripheral blood, sampled on day 0 of AZD1222 vaccination. The receptors originated from an adult in good health. The CDR3 runs from the conserved cysteine through the conserved F or W. A D gene is named only where the DNA matches it firmly. Rows may omit the clone size; those that give it use once, few, many or a size class.

v_gene: TRBV30
len: 11
d_gene: -
abundance: -
j_gene: TRBJ1-3
CDR3aa: CACWVGNTIYF
CDR3nt: TGTGCCTGTTGGGTTGGAAACACCATATATTTT

v_gene: TRBV9
len: 15
d_gene: TRBD1
abundance: -
j_gene: TRBJ1-4
CDR3aa: CASSVGGGIGEKLFF
CDR3nt: TGTGCCAGCAGCGTAGGAGGGGGCATAGGTGAAAAACTGTTTTTT

v_gene: TRBV5-1
len: 14
d_gene: -
abundance: once
j_gene: TRBJ2-7
CDR3aa: CASSLVAGAYEQYF
CDR3nt: TGCGCCAGCAGCTTGGTCGCGGGTGCCTACGAGCAGTACTTC

v_gene: TRBV7-7
len: 15
d_gene: -
abundance: -
j_gene: TRBJ2-3
CDR3aa: CASSFTSSSTDTQYF
CDR3nt: TGTGCTAGCAGCTTTACTAGCAGTAGCACAGATACGCAGTATTTT

v_gene: TRBV19
len: 13
d_gene: TRBD1
abundance: -
j_gene: TRBJ2-5
CDR3aa: CATKDRGQETQYF
CDR3nt: TGTGCCACAAAGGACAGGGGACAAGAGACCCAGTACTTC

v_gene: TRBV2
len: 13
d_gene: TRBD1
abundance: -
j_gene: TRBJ1-5
CDR3aa: CASGGQGDQPQHF
CDR3nt: TGTGCCAGCGGTGGACAGGGGGATCAGCCCCAGCATTTT

v_gene: TRBV18
len: 13
d_gene: -
abundance: -
j_gene: TRBJ1-1
CDR3aa: CASSQGGESEAFF
CDR3nt: TGTGCCAGCTCCCAAGGGGGGGAGTCTGAAGCTTTCTTT

v_gene: TRBV4-2
len: 13
d_gene: -
abundance: -
j_gene: TRBJ1-2
CDR3aa: CASSQVSAYGYTF
CDR3nt: TGTGCCAGCAGCCAAGTGTCAGCCTATGGCTACACCTTC

v_gene: TRBV28
len: 21
d_gene: TRBD1
abundance: -
j_gene: TRBJ1-1
CDR3aa: CASSLGPSGTGGIAGNTEAFF
CDR3nt: TGTGCCAGCAGCCTAGGCCCCAGCGGGACAGGGGGAATCGCGGGAAACACTGAAGCTTTCTTT

v_gene: TRBV13
len: 18
d_gene: TRBD1
abundance: -
j_gene: TRBJ2-1
CDR3aa: CASSWAGGQWSSYNEQFF
CDR3nt: TGTGCCAGCAGCTGGGCAGGGGGCCAATGGAGTTCCTACAATGAGCAGTTCTTC

v_gene: TRBV5-6
len: 15
d_gene: -
abundance: -
j_gene: TRBJ1-5
CDR3aa: CASSTSVSLNQPQHF
CDR3nt: TGTGCCAGCAGCACTTCTGTCTCGCTTAATCAGCCCCAGCATTTT

v_gene: TRBV19
len: 13
d_gene: -
abundance: -
j_gene: TRBJ2-1
CDR3aa: CASRGSSYNEQFF
CDR3nt: TGTGCCAGTAGGGGTAGCTCCTACAATGAGCAGTTCTTC

v_gene: TRBV20-1
len: 11
d_gene: TRBD1
abundance: -
j_gene: TRBJ1-1
CDR3aa: CSARGTVEAFF
CDR3nt: TGCAGTGCGCGAGGGACAGTTGAAGCTTTCTTT

v_gene: TRBV5-1
len: 14
d_gene: -
abundance: -
j_gene: TRBJ1-1
CDR3aa: CASSSGLSGGEAFF
CDR3nt: TGCGCCAGCAGCTCCGGACTATCGGGGGGTGAAGCTTTCTTT

v_gene: TRBV7-3
len: 12
d_gene: -
abundance: -
j_gene: TRBJ2-3
CDR3aa: CASSLGAGTQYF
CDR3nt: TGTGCCAGCAGCTTAGGGGCAGGGACGCAGTATTTT

v_gene: TRBV18
len: 13
d_gene: -
abundance: -
j_gene: TRBJ2-3
CDR3aa: CASSTPPGDTQYF
CDR3nt: TGTGCCAGCTCCACCCCCCCGGGGGATACGCAGTATTTT

v_gene: TRBV18
len: 14
d_gene: -
abundance: -
j_gene: TRBJ1-5
CDR3aa: CASSPGASGQPQHF
CDR3nt: TGTGCCAGCTCACCAGGGGCTTCGGGTCAGCCCCAGCATTTT

v_gene: TRBV5-8
len: 15
d_gene: -
abundance: -
j_gene: TRBJ2-7
CDR3aa: CASSLATSLVREQYF
CDR3nt: TGTGCCAGCAGCTTGGCTACTAGCCTTGTTCGCGAGCAGTACTTC

v_gene: TRBV7-2
len: 14
d_gene: -
abundance: once
j_gene: TRBJ1-5
CDR3aa: CASSLVQDRQPQHF
CDR3nt: TGTGCCAGCAGCTTGGTACAGGATAGACAGCCCCAGCATTTT

v_gene: TRBV5-8
len: 13
d_gene: -
abundance: -
j_gene: TRBJ1-2
CDR3aa: CASRPVRRYGYTF
CDR3nt: TGTGCCAGCAGGCCGGTTAGGCGCTATGGCTACACCTTC

v_gene: TRBV15
len: 15
d_gene: -
abundance: -
j_gene: TRBJ2-2
CDR3aa: CATSRDQPATGELFF
CDR3nt: TGTGCCACCAGCAGAGACCAGCCTGCCACCGGGGAGCTGTTTTTT

v_gene: TRBV28
len: 13
d_gene: -
abundance: -
j_gene: TRBJ2-3
CDR3aa: CASSSPPTDTQYF
CDR3nt: TGTGCCAGCAGTTCCCCCCCCACAGATACGCAGTATTTT

v_gene: TRBV5-1
len: 17
d_gene: -
abundance: -
j_gene: TRBJ2-3
CDR3aa: CASSSSGAGASTDTQYF
CDR3nt: TGCGCCAGCAGCTCCTCCGGCGCGGGGGCCAGCACAGATACGCAGTATTTT

v_gene: TRBV19
len: 15
d_gene: -
abundance: -
j_gene: TRBJ2-2
CDR3aa: CASSITGPNTGELFF
CDR3nt: TGTGCCAGTAGTATAACAGGGCCTAACACCGGGGAGCTGTTTTTT

v_gene: TRBV6-5
len: 15
d_gene: TRBD1
abundance: -
j_gene: TRBJ2-7
CDR3aa: CASSYRGQGSYEQYF
CDR3nt: TGTGCCAGCAGTTACCGAGGACAGGGGTCCTACGAGCAGTACTTC

v_gene: TRBV12-5
len: 15
d_gene: -
abundance: -
j_gene: TRBJ1-2
CDR3aa: CASGLEGGVSYGYTF
CDR3nt: TGTGCTAGTGGTTTGGAGGGGGGAGTGAGCTATGGCTACACCTTC

v_gene: TRBV7-8
len: 14
d_gene: -
abundance: once
j_gene: TRBJ1-6
CDR3aa: CASSLGLDNSPLHF
CDR3nt: TGTGCCAGCAGCCTGGGACTGGATAATTCACCCCTCCACTTT

v_gene: TRBV19
len: 15
d_gene: -
abundance: -
j_gene: TRBJ1-5
CDR3aa: CASSIDRGGNQPQHF
CDR3nt: TGTGCCAGTAGTATAGATCGGGGGGGCAATCAGCCCCAGCATTTT

v_gene: TRBV2
len: 12
d_gene: -
abundance: -
j_gene: TRBJ2-4
CDR3aa: CASRRTQNIQYF
CDR3nt: TGTGCCAGCAGGAGAACTCAAAACATTCAGTACTTC

v_gene: TRBV30
len: 13
d_gene: -
abundance: -
j_gene: TRBJ2-3
CDR3aa: CAWSVGGPDTQYF
CDR3nt: TGTGCCTGGAGTGTGGGGGGCCCAGATACGCAGTATTTT

v_gene: TRBV6-1
len: 16
d_gene: -
abundance: -
j_gene: TRBJ1-5
CDR3aa: CASSVLVTPSNQPQHF
CDR3nt: TGTGCCAGCAGTGTCCTGGTTACCCCGAGCAATCAGCCCCAGCATTTT

v_gene: TRBV18
len: 14
d_gene: -
abundance: -
j_gene: TRBJ2-7
CDR3aa: CASSPLPGINEQYF
CDR3nt: TGTGCCAGCTCACCACTCCCAGGGATAAACGAGCAGTACTTC

v_gene: TRBV5-1
len: 14
d_gene: -
abundance: few
j_gene: TRBJ2-7
CDR3aa: CASSLSSGPYEQYF
CDR3nt: TGCGCCAGCAGCTTGAGCTCAGGGCCCTACGAGCAGTACTTC

v_gene: TRBV3-1/TRBV3-2
len: 11
d_gene: -
abundance: -
j_gene: TRBJ2-3
CDR3aa: CASRRADTQYF
CDR3nt: TGTGCCAGCAGGCGGGCAGATACGCAGTATTTT

v_gene: TRBV5-1
len: 17
d_gene: TRBD1
abundance: -
j_gene: TRBJ1-3
CDR3aa: CASSDPGQGAGGNTIYF
CDR3nt: TGCGCCAGCAGCGACCCCGGACAGGGGGCGGGTGGAAACACCATATATTTT

v_gene: TRBV28
len: 16
d_gene: -
abundance: -
j_gene: TRBJ2-1
CDR3aa: CASRRTLSLTFNEQFF
CDR3nt: TGTGCCAGCAGAAGAACCCTCTCCTTAACTTTCAATGAGCAGTTCTTC

v_gene: TRBV9
len: 16
d_gene: -
abundance: -
j_gene: TRBJ2-3
CDR3aa: CASSPEGDTSTDTQYF
CDR3nt: TGTGCCAGCAGCCCCGAGGGGGATACTAGCACAGATACGCAGTATTTT

v_gene: TRBV2
len: 13
d_gene: -
abundance: -
j_gene: TRBJ1-2
CDR3aa: CASSDAGQNGYTF
CDR3nt: TGTGCCAGCAGTGATGCCGGACAGAATGGCTACACCTTC

v_gene: TRBV5-1
len: 12
d_gene: -
abundance: few
j_gene: TRBJ1-1
CDR3aa: CASSLEGPGAFF
CDR3nt: TGCGCCAGCAGCTTGGAAGGGCCCGGGGCTTTCTTT

v_gene: TRBV7-6
len: 11
d_gene: -
abundance: few
j_gene: TRBJ1-1
CDR3aa: CASRGTSEAFF
CDR3nt: TGTGCCAGCAGGGGGACATCTGAAGCTTTCTTT

v_gene: TRBV7-6
len: 15
d_gene: -
abundance: -
j_gene: TRBJ2-7
CDR3aa: CASSLDGQGSYEQYF
CDR3nt: TGTGCCAGCAGCTTAGATGGACAAGGGTCGTACGAGCAGTACTTC

v_gene: TRBV7-2
len: 15
d_gene: TRBD1
abundance: -
j_gene: TRBJ1-4
CDR3aa: CASSLVQTGGEKLFF
CDR3nt: TGTGCCAGCAGCTTAGTGCAGACAGGGGGCGAAAAACTGTTTTTT

v_gene: TRBV5-8
len: 13
d_gene: -
abundance: few
j_gene: TRBJ2-4
CDR3aa: CASSAGYRAPQYF
CDR3nt: TGTGCCAGCAGCGCCGGGTACAGGGCGCCCCAGTACTTC

v_gene: TRBV28
len: 11
d_gene: -
abundance: -
j_gene: TRBJ2-7
CDR3aa: CASSFAYEQYF
CDR3nt: TGTGCCAGCAGTTTTGCCTACGAGCAGTACTTC

v_gene: TRBV27
len: 15
d_gene: -
abundance: once
j_gene: TRBJ2-7
CDR3aa: CASSLTNRGYGEQYF
CDR3nt: TGTGCCAGCAGTTTAACAAATCGAGGTTATGGCGAGCAGTACTTC

v_gene: TRBV4-2
len: 16
d_gene: TRBD1
abundance: -
j_gene: TRBJ2-7
CDR3aa: CASSPIIQGVSYEQYF
CDR3nt: TGTGCCAGCAGCCCGATTATACAGGGGGTCTCCTACGAGCAGTACTTC

v_gene: TRBV6-2/TRBV6-3
len: 17
d_gene: -
abundance: -
j_gene: TRBJ1-5
CDR3aa: CASSYRVVSGSNQPQHF
CDR3nt: TGTGCCAGCAGTTACCGAGTAGTCTCCGGGAGCAATCAGCCCCAGCATTTT

v_gene: TRBV14
len: 13
d_gene: -
abundance: -
j_gene: TRBJ2-5
CDR3aa: CASSPRLQETQYF
CDR3nt: TGTGCCAGCAGCCCGAGACTCCAAGAGACCCAGTACTTC

v_gene: TRBV6-5
len: 15
d_gene: -
abundance: -
j_gene: TRBJ2-5
CDR3aa: CPTFPRRTGKETQYF
CDR3nt: TGTCCGACTTTCCCTAGGCGGACGGGTAAAGAGACCCAGTACTTC

v_gene: TRBV6-4
len: 13
d_gene: -
abundance: -
j_gene: TRBJ1-2
CDR3aa: CASSDSPGYGYTF
CDR3nt: TGTGCCAGCAGTGACTCGCCGGGCTATGGCTACACCTTC

v_gene: TRBV6-6
len: 12
d_gene: TRBD2
abundance: -
j_gene: TRBJ2-1
CDR3aa: CASSRLAGEQFF
CDR3nt: TGTGCCAGCAGTCGGCTAGCGGGGGAGCAGTTCTTC

v_gene: TRBV11-2
len: 15
d_gene: TRBD1
abundance: -
j_gene: TRBJ1-3
CDR3aa: CASSLTGGVGNTIYF
CDR3nt: TGTGCCAGCAGCTTGACAGGGGGCGTTGGAAACACCATATATTTT

v_gene: TRBV9
len: 14
d_gene: -
abundance: -
j_gene: TRBJ1-5
CDR3aa: CASSVGERNQPQHF
CDR3nt: TGTGCCAGCAGCGTTGGGGAACGCAATCAGCCCCAGCATTTT

v_gene: TRBV28
len: 14
d_gene: -
abundance: -
j_gene: TRBJ1-1
CDR3aa: CATSASTGITEAFF
CDR3nt: TGTGCCACCAGCGCTTCAACAGGGATCACTGAAGCTTTCTTT

v_gene: TRBV7-2
len: 13
d_gene: TRBD1
abundance: -
j_gene: TRBJ1-1
CDR3aa: CASSLGTGTEAFF
CDR3nt: TGTGCCAGCAGCTTAGGGACAGGGACTGAAGCTTTCTTT

v_gene: TRBV6-6
len: 15
d_gene: -
abundance: -
j_gene: TRBJ1-4
CDR3aa: CASSRDGAPGEKLFF
CDR3nt: TGTGCCAGCTCAAGGGACGGGGCCCCGGGTGAAAAACTGTTTTTT

v_gene: TRBV12-3/TRBV12-4
len: 13
d_gene: -
abundance: many
j_gene: TRBJ2-6
CDR3aa: CATLRSGANVLTF
CDR3nt: TGTGCTACCCTTCGGTCTGGGGCCAACGTCCTGACTTTC

v_gene: TRBV12-3/TRBV12-4
len: 11
d_gene: -
abundance: -
j_gene: TRBJ2-2
CDR3aa: CASSRAGKLFF
CDR3nt: TGTGCCAGCAGCAGGGCGGGGAAGCTGTTTTTT

v_gene: TRBV4-2
len: 18
d_gene: TRBD2
abundance: -
j_gene: TRBJ2-3
CDR3aa: CASSQEIAVAGGTDTQYF
CDR3nt: TGTGCCAGCAGCCAAGAGATAGCCGTAGCGGGGGGTACAGATACGCAGTATTTT